The 8 T cell receptor beta chains below all came from one sample that was sequenced in a study of shared T cell receptors in the human thymus. Sequencing used immunoSEQ multiplex PCR; TCRdb keeps in-frame clones, though not all of them. The table has 550,000 to 800,000 clones, 80% to 90% seen once. In addition, the sample was reused for a study of human thymus T cells.

The specimen was thymocytes. The source of these receptors is a girl less than two years old with a congenital heart defect.

The chain uses TRBV5-1 and TRBJ2-7; the D is unclear. The CDR3 runs to 16 residues. Between the trimmed V and J ends, which lost 4 bases and 2 bases, there was a span of 19 bases. Germline V gene sequence: CDR1 SGHRS, CDR2 YFSETQ. The CDR3 DNA sequence: TGCGCCAGCAGCGGGCCCCCCAACTCCAGCACCTACGAGCAGTACTTC. This sequence encodes CASSGPPNSSTYEQYF.

This chain links TRBV14 with TRBJ1-2, with D perhaps matching TRBD1 (5 bases). The CDR3 sequence is 13 residues long. V lost 5 bases, J lost 4 bases, and 11 bases lay in between. The germline V gene encodes CDR1 SGHDN and CDR2 FVKESK. The CDR3 spells CASSYDSFYGYTF. The CDR3 DNA is TGTGCCAGCAGCTATGACAGCTTCTATGGCTACACCTTC.

The chain has TRBV15 and TRBJ1-2; D possibly corresponds to TRBD1 (6 bases). Trimming stripped 8 bases from V and 4 bases from J, with 14 bases between. The CDR3 has 13 amino acids. Germline V gives CDR1 LNHNV, CDR2 YYDKDF (reference sequence). CDR3 coding DNA: TGTGCCACCCGGGGCAGGGGCACCTATGGCTACACCTTC. Encoded protein: CATRGRGTYGYTF.

The chain recombines TRBV25-1 with TRBJ1-4, with no clear D. CDR1 MGHDK and CDR2 SYGVNS come from the germline V gene. V shed 3 bases and J shed 1 base, with 6 bases lying between them. The CDR3 runs to 14 residues. CDR3 in DNA: TGTGCCAGCAGTGAGGCAATAACTAATGAAAAACTGTTTTTT. Its protein product is CASSEAITNEKLFF.

The gene calls are TRBV7-2 and TRBJ2-7, with a possible D match to TRBD1 (5 bases). Germline assignment: CDR1 SGHTA and CDR2 FQGNSA. The V and J ends lost 2 bases and 5 bases respectively, with 13 bases between them. This CDR3 spans 14 amino acids. The CDR3 DNA is TGTGCCAGCAGCTTACAGGGAATGGGGCACGAGCAGTACTTC. It encodes CASSLQGMGHEQYF.

The genes are TRBV7-6 and TRBJ2-7; a possible D gene is TRBD2 (6 bases). Germline CDR1 reads SGHVS; CDR2 reads FNYEAQ. Trimming took off 2 bases at V and 1 base at J, with 12 bases between the two ends. The CDR3 has 15 amino acids. The CDR3 region has the DNA TGTGCCAGCAGCTTATTCACGCGGGGTTCCTACGAGCAGTACTTC. It translates to CASSLFTRGSYEQYF.

V is TRBV18 and J is TRBJ2-5, with 7 bases aligning to TRBD1. The V segment lost 3 bases and the J segment 2 bases; nucleotides outside the gene matches: 9. Germline CDR1 reads KGHSH; CDR2 reads LQKENI. The CDR3 is 16 amino acids. CDR3 nucleotides: TGTGCCAGCTCACCTAGTAGGGGGCCCGGTCAAGAGACCCAGTACTTC. Encoded protein: CASSPSRGPGQETQYF.

This chain joins TRBV7-6 and TRBJ1-6; 9 bases are shared with TRBD1. Trimming took 4 bases from V and 6 from J; bases not matched to a gene: 7. CDR3 size: 16 residues. CDR1 is SGHVS, CDR2 FNYEAQ, per germline. The CDR3 nucleotides read TGTGCCAGCAGCTCCCTCATGGGACAGGGTAATTCACCCCTCCACTTT. Amino acid sequence: CASSSLMGQGNSPLHF.